This T cell receptor (beta chain) was recovered during a study of blood T cell repertoires in COVID-19. Trimming removed 0 bases from V and 2 bases from J, with 17 bases in between. The length of the CDR3 is 18 residues. Germline V CDR1 and CDR2: LGHNA, YNFKEQ. Measured with immunoSEQ multiplex PCR; TCRdb has only the in-frame clones, and not every one. The profile shows 150,000 to 200,000 clones, over 85% of them singletons. The TCR originated in a woman aged 55-69 years with COVID-19, enrolled during active disease. The chain couples TRBV4-2 to TRBJ1-5; tentative D call: TRBD1 (5 bases). The sequencing sample was made of peripheral blood. CDR3 in DNA: TGTGCCAGCAGCCAAGAGGCAGGGAAAGGCAGGGGCAATCAGCCCCAGCATTTT. Translated, it gives CASSQEAGKGRGNQPQHF.